A single sample is the source of the 21 T cell receptor beta chains below, sequenced in a study of beta chain features in type 1 diabetes. Regarding the study as a whole: Moderate yet significant TCRB CDR3 shortening was seen in Type 1 diabetes patients in all four CD4+ subsets.

The isolated RNA, all of it, was reverse transcribed, so expressed TCRB transcripts were what got sequenced. Produced via immunoSEQ multiplex PCR; TCRdb's table is partial and in-frame only. The sample shows some 350,000 clones, around 10% of them seen only once. No antigen is known for these receptors. Sequenced: central memory CD4+ T cells from blood. Every receptor here comes from a man aged 30 to 45 with type 1 diabetes.

This clone was counted only a few times. The J gene is TRBJ2-6, the V gene TRBV5-6; D gene uncertain. Trimming shortened V by 3 bases and J by 3 bases, and 7 bases separated the two germline ends. This CDR3 is 14 amino acids long. Germline values: CDR1 SGHDT, CDR2 YYEEEE. The CDR3 sequence is CASSSTRGANVLTF. The CDR3 nucleotides read TGTGCCAGCAGCTCTACGCGTGGGGCCAACGTCCTGACTTTC.

This clone has more than one count but fewer than ten. CDR3 coding DNA: TGTGCCAGCACCTCCAGCCGGCAGGGTTACGAGCAGTACTTC. Amino acids: CASTSSRQGYEQYF. The chain is built from TRBV28 and TRBJ2-7; a weak D match, TRBD1 (5 bases). The CDR3 sequence is 14 residues long. Germline V gene lookup returns CDR1 MDHEN and CDR2 SYDVKM. V was cut by 7 bases and J by 4 bases, with 17 bases left in between.

In this sample, this clone turned up a few times. V gene TRBV19 combines with J gene TRBJ2-7; D uncertain. Per germline, CDR1 LNHDA and CDR2 SQIVND (reference sequence). V dropped 6 bases and J dropped 0 bases, with 9 bases sitting between them. This CDR3 is 13 amino acids long. The CDR3, as DNA: TGTGCCAGTAGCCTGACGGGCTCCTACGAGCAGTACTTC. This gives the protein CASSLTGSYEQYF.

Ten or more counts support this clone. V is TRBV7-2 and J is TRBJ2-4; no firm D call. This CDR3 spans 15 amino acids. CDR1 is SGHTA, CDR2 FQGNSA, per germline. Trimming stripped 2 bases from V and 0 bases from J, with 8 bases between. The CDR3 bases are TGTGCCAGCAGCTTAATGGAAGTAGCCAAAAACATTCAGTACTTC. It encodes CASSLMEVAKNIQYF.

This clone was observed once. The J gene is TRBJ2-2, the V gene TRBV11-3; D not resolved. Trimming took 5 bases from V and 6 from J, leaving 16 bases between them. The V gene's germline CDR1 is SGHNT and CDR2 YENEEA. The CDR3 has 15 amino acids. For the CDR3, the DNA is TGTGCCAGCAGCGCCCAACCCCCCGGTTCCGGGGAGCTGTTTTTT. This codes for CASSAQPPGSGELFF.

The V call is TRBV28, the J call TRBJ2-7; 8 positions match TRBD1. Unmatched junction bases numbered 9, after V lost 3 bases and J lost 5 bases. CDR3 length equals 15 residues. Germline CDR1 reads MDHEN; CDR2 reads SYDVKM. CDR3 DNA: TGTGCCAGCAGTTTGGTATCGGGACAGGATAACGAGCAGTACTTC. Encoded protein: CASSLVSGQDNEQYF.

This chain connects TRBV7-3 to TRBJ2-4, with D possibly being TRBD2 (5 bases). The CDR3 is 13 amino acids. Trimming took off 1 base at V and 13 bases at J, with 14 bases between the two ends. In germline, CDR1 is SGHTA, CDR2 FQGTGA. The CDR3 DNA is TGTGCCAGCAGCTTAAAGGGAGCTAGTTCGCAGTACTTC. This encodes CASSLKGASSQYF.

The rearrangement links TRBV29-1 to TRBJ2-3; the D is unclear. Germline V CDR1 and CDR2: SQVTM, ANQGSEA. The CDR3 sequence is 11 residues long. The V end was cut by 6 bases, the J end by 7 bases, with 11 bases between. The CDR3, as DNA: TGCAGCGTACGGAGTATGAATACGCAGTATTTT. This translates into CSVRSMNTQYF.

This CDR3 reads CASSFGTGGIYEQYF. CDR3 bases: TGTGCCAGCAGCTTCGGGACAGGGGGGATCTACGAGCAGTACTTC. The chain employs TRBV5-4 and TRBJ2-7; 11 nucleotides line up with TRBD1. The CDR3 runs 15 residues. The germline V gene encodes CDR1 SGHNT and CDR2 YYREEE (reference sequence). V gave up 2 bases and J gave up 3 bases; unmatched junction bases: 4.

Only a few counts were recorded for this clone. The V call is TRBV7-9, the J call TRBJ2-3; TRBD1 agrees at 7 bases. The germline gives CDR1 SEHNR, CDR2 FQNEAQ (reference sequence). V was clipped by 5 bases and J by 2 bases; unmatched bases: 7. The CDR3 length is 15 residues. In DNA, the CDR3 is TGTGCCAGCAGCCGAGGGGACAGAGACACAGATACGCAGTATTTT. Amino acid sequence: CASSRGDRDTDTQYF.

V is TRBV7-2 and J is TRBJ2-3, with 12 bases matching TRBD1. CDR3 length: 17 amino acids. The germline gives CDR1 SGHTA, CDR2 FQGNSA. Losses at the gene ends were 5 bases for V and 5 bases for J; bases not matched to a gene: 11. The CDR3 loop is CASSHRPGQGAGDTQYF. CDR3 bases: TGTGCCAGCAGCCATCGACCGGGACAGGGGGCAGGAGATACGCAGTATTTT.

The sample holds a few counts of this clone. The chain employs TRBV21-1 and TRBJ2-3. TRBV21-1 corresponds to a pseudogene. This CDR3 region has 13 residues. Here the CDR3 reads CASSKWGTDTQYF. DNA of the CDR3: TGTGCCAGCAGCAAGTGGGGCACAGATACGCAGTATTTT.

This clone appeared a few times. The chain combines TRBV6-5 with TRBJ2-7; TRBD1 might be the D (7 bases). This CDR3 has 15 residues. Trimming removed 0 bases from V and 5 bases from J, with 14 bases in between. Germline values: CDR1 MNHEY, CDR2 SVGAGI. CDR3 DNA sequence: TGTGCCAGCAGTTACTCAGGGCAGGGGGGAGACGAGCAGTACTTC. It specifies CASSYSGQGGDEQYF.

The chain has TRBV25-1 and TRBJ2-1, with 15 bases that match TRBD2. Germline V gives CDR1 MGHDK, CDR2 SYGVNS. The CDR3 runs 16 residues. The V gene end was trimmed by 7 bases and the J gene end by 7 bases; junction bases not matched to a gene: 8. CDR3 sequence: CASTSPGLAGGNEQFF. The CDR3 DNA is TGTGCCAGCACTTCCCCCGGACTAGCGGGGGGGAATGAGCAGTTCTTC. The variable domain in full, with the rest retrieved from reference TRBV25-1 and TRBJ2-1, is EADIYQTPRYLVIGTGKKITLECSQTMGHDKMYWYQQDPGMELHLIHYSYGVNSTEKGDLSSESTVSRIRTEHFPLTLESARPSHTSQYLCASTSPGLAGGNEQFFGPGTRLTVL.

A few counts support this clone. V gene TRBV5-3 combines with J gene TRBJ2-7; 9 positions agree with TRBD1. TRBV5-3 falls under the ORF class, with uncertain function. The CDR3 covers 15 residues. J lost 6 bases, V lost 4 bases, and 11 bases had no gene match. CDR3 DNA sequence: TGTGCCAGAAGCGTTACCGGGACAGGGTGGTCCGAGCAGTACTTC. Amino acids: CARSVTGTGWSEQYF.

As for this clone: A far larger clone is a single base away, which makes a read error likely. J is TRBJ1-2 and V is TRBV14; 7 bases fit TRBD1. This CDR3 is built from 14 residues. The V and J ends lost 4 bases and 4 bases, in that order; junction bases with no gene match: 6. Germline V gene sequence: CDR1 SGHDN, CDR2 FVKESK. CDR3 coding DNA: TGTGCCAGCAGCCCGGGACAGAACCCCTATGGCTACACCTTC. Protein: CASSPGQNPYGYTF.

This clone was detected only a few times. The V gene is TRBV18, the J gene TRBJ2-5, with no clear D. V was shortened by 2 bases and J by 3 bases, with 7 bases between the two germline ends. The germline gives CDR1 KGHSH, CDR2 LQKENI. CDR3 size: 13 residues. CDR3 coding DNA: TGTGCCAGCTCACCATCAATGAAAGAGACCCAGTACTTC. It specifies CASSPSMKETQYF.

V and J are TRBV27 and TRBJ2-6, with 8 bases matching TRBD1. CDR1 and CDR2 (germline): MNHEY, SMNVEV (reference sequence). There are 20 residues in the CDR3. The trim removed 4 bases at V and 0 bases at J, leaving 14 bases unmatched. For the CDR3, the DNA is TGTGCCAGCAGTTGGAGGACAGGGTATACATCCAGCTCTGGGGCCAACGTCCTGACTTTC. Amino acids: CASSWRTGYTSSSGANVLTF.

This clone was picked up a small number of times. The V gene is TRBV23-1, the J gene TRBJ1-5, with a weak D call TRBD1 (6 bases). TRBV23-1 is an ORF, and what it does is uncertain. With 5 bases removed from V and 0 bases from J, the gap between germline ends came to 14 bases. The CDR3 is 16 residues long. In DNA, the CDR3 is TGCGCCAGCAGTTTACTGGACAGTAATAGCAATCAGCCCCAGCATTTT. This codes for CASSLLDSNSNQPQHF.

This clone was detected many times. The CDR3 spells CASSLRLTTTSGSLYF. DNA of the CDR3: TGTGCCAGCAGCTTAAGGCTAACGACGACTAGCGGGAGTTTGTATTTT. The chain employs TRBV11-2 and TRBJ2-3, with 12 bases matching TRBD2. The germline CDR1 and CDR2 sequences are SGHAT and FQNNGV. The CDR3 length is 16 residues. The V and J ends lost 2 bases and 14 bases, in that order; junction bases with no gene match: 14.

This clone was picked up a small number of times. The chain links TRBV29-1 to TRBJ1-2; D ambiguous. Trimming shortened V by 4 bases and J by 12 bases, and 12 bases separated the two germline ends. Germline CDR1 is SQVTM and CDR2 is ANQGSEA. This CDR3 is 10 amino acids long. CDR3 loop: CSVVEVEHTF. CDR3 bases: TGCAGCGTTGTGGAAGTCGAGCACACCTTC.